The 13 T cell receptor beta chains presented below share a single source sample, sequenced in a study of breast tumors, draining lymph nodes, adjacent tissues. The lymph nodes were axillary draining lymph nodes from breast cancer patients. TCRdb called the multiplex PCR reads again in MiXCR, with one record for every CDR3 protein. The repertoire holds about 270,000 distinct CDR3 sequences, with under 35% as singletons. Sequencing was done on a sample of axillary lymph node tissue. These receptors were collected from a female donor with breast cancer. Some clones in this sample may be carry-over from other donors' samples.

This clonotype was counted many times. V usage is TRBV15 and J usage is TRBJ2-7, with D possibly being TRBD1 (5 bases). CDR3 length: 13 amino acids. In germline, CDR1 is LNHNV, CDR2 YYDKDF (reference sequence). V was shortened by 2 bases and J by 5 bases, with 10 bases between the two germline ends. CDR3 in DNA: TGTGCCACCAGCAGATCTCTAGGGGACGAGCAGTACTTC. Translation: CATSRSLGDEQYF.

In its sample, this clonotype was seen many times. The chain combines TRBV20-1 with TRBJ2-7; possibly TRBD2 for D (5 bases). CDR1 is DFQATT and CDR2 is SNEGSKA in the germline V gene (reference sequence). The length of the CDR3 is 11 residues. V lost 6 bases to trimming and J lost 6 bases, with 12 bases between them. CDR3 loop: CSAPFRGEQYF. DNA for the CDR3: TGCAGTGCCCCGTTCCGGGGCGAGCAGTACTTC.

This clonotype was detected many times. The chain is built from TRBV4-1 and TRBJ2-1; D is unresolved. The CDR3 extends over 13 amino acids. Germline CDR1 is MGHRA and CDR2 is YSYEKL. The V end was cut by 2 bases, the J end by 3 bases, with 5 bases between. CDR3 in DNA: TGCGCCAGCAGCCAACAATTCTACAATGAGCAGTTCTTC. This gives the protein CASSQQFYNEQFF.

As for this clonotype: This may be a read error, as it is one base from a much larger clone. The rearrangement links TRBV5-5 to TRBJ2-3, with 10 bases identical to TRBD2. The CDR3 covers 18 residues. The germline V gene has CDR1 SGHKS and CDR2 YYEKEE (reference sequence). In DNA, the CDR3 is TGTGCCTGCAGCTTGGTAGTGGTAGCGGGAGGAGTCACAGATACGCAGTATTTT. Residues: CACSLVVVAGGVTDTQYF. The full variable domain, its missing parts supplied by reference TRBV5-5 and TRBJ2-3, is DAGVTQSPTHLIKTRGQQVTLRCSPISGHKSVSWYQQVLGQGPQFIFQYYEKEERGRGNFPDRFSARQFPNYSSELNVNALLLGDSALYLCACSLVVVAGGVTDTQYFGPGTRLTVL.

This clonotype was seen more than once but under ten times. The V call is TRBV7-2, the J call TRBJ1-4; D call uncertain. The ends were cut back, 6 bases at V and 0 bases at J, with 8 bases in the middle. The CDR3 extends over 14 amino acids. CDR1 is SGHTA and CDR2 is FQGNSA in the germline V gene. CDR3 sequence: CASRPGTTNEKLFF. The CDR3 DNA follows: TGTGCCAGCAGACCCGGGACAACTAATGAAAAACTGTTTTTT.

This clonotype was recorded many times. The J gene is TRBJ1-4, the V gene TRBV20-1; D might be TRBD1 (5 bases). This CDR3 is built from 12 residues. Germline CDR1 and CDR2: DFQATT and SNEGSKA (reference sequence). V was shortened by 1 base and J by 7 bases, with 7 bases between the two germline ends. The CDR3, as DNA: TGCAGTGCTAGAGTGGGGGGTGAAAAACTGTTTTTT. This gives the protein CSARVGGEKLFF.

Concerning this clonotype itself: A much larger clone lies a single base off, so this may be a read error. Likely a read error: the CDR3 ends without its conserved phenylalanine or tryptophan. The rearrangement uses TRBV12-5 and TRBJ2-1; TRBD2 is a possible D gene (6 bases). Trimming stripped 0 bases from V and 0 bases from J, with 9 bases between. Germline CDR1 LGHNT, CDR2 FRNRAP. The CDR3 loop spans 16 amino acids. CDR3 nucleotides: TGTGCTAGTGGTTTGGTGGGGAGGCCCTCCTACAATGAGCAGTTCCTC. Translated, it gives CASGLVGRPSYNEQFL.

In this sample, this clonotype turned up many times. This chain links TRBV20-1 with TRBJ1-3; 8 bases agree with TRBD1. V shed 5 bases and J 4 bases; nucleotides not matched to a gene: 13. The CDR3 spans 16 residues. Germline V gives CDR1 DFQATT, CDR2 SNEGSKA (reference sequence). In nucleotides, the CDR3 is TGCAGTGCTCCCGACAGGGGTCGATTCCCCGGAAACACCATATATTTT. It translates to CSAPDRGRFPGNTIYF.

In this sample, this clonotype turned up many times. The gene calls are TRBV10-3 and TRBJ2-1, with 13 positions matching TRBD2. This CDR3 region has 16 residues. CDR1 is ENHRY and CDR2 is SYGVKD in the germline V gene. V lost 6 bases, J lost 10 bases, and 12 bases stayed unmatched. Written as DNA, the CDR3 is TGTGCCATCAGGGACCGACTAGCGGGAGGATCGGAAGAGCAGTTCTTC. As protein: CAIRDRLAGGSEEQFF.

The gene calls are TRBV19 and TRBJ1-2; possible D gene TRBD1, 5 bases. The CDR3 is made up of 17 amino acids. Germline loops: CDR1 LNHDA, CDR2 SQIVND (reference sequence). Trimming shortened V by 4 bases and J by 3 bases, and 21 bases separated the two germline ends. DNA for the CDR3: TGTGCCAGTAGTACCACACCGCGAGACCGGGGGGACTATGGCTACACCTTC. Protein: CASSTTPRDRGDYGYTF.

In this sample, this clonotype turned up many times. Compared with germline, one end of the junction differs, possibly owing to a read error. This rearrangement joins TRBV9 to TRBJ2-1, with TRBD2 identical over 7 bases. Germline CDR1 reads SGDLS; CDR2 reads YYNGEE. This CDR3 region has 14 residues. CDR3 protein: CVSSVAGHYNEQFF. Written as DNA, the CDR3 is TGTGTCAGCAGCGTAGCGGGCCACTACAATGAGCAGTTCTTC.

This rearrangement joins TRBV25-1 to TRBJ1-4, with D possibly matching TRBD1 (5 bases). Trimming removed 3 bases from V and 8 bases from J, with 13 bases in between. Looked up from germline, CDR1 is MGHDK and CDR2 is SYGVNS. The CDR3 loop spans 14 amino acids. The CDR3 here is CASSEWPGLEKLFF. As DNA, the CDR3 is TGTGCCAGCAGTGAGTGGCCAGGGCTCGAAAAACTGTTTTTT.

This clonotype appeared once. The chain employs TRBV20-1 and TRBJ1-5; 9 bases map to TRBD1. The V and J ends lost 6 bases and 5 bases, in that order; junction bases with no gene match: 8. Per germline, CDR1 DFQATT and CDR2 SNEGSKA (reference sequence). The CDR3 consists of 14 residues. CDR3 sequence (DNA): TGCAGTGCGTCACAGGGGGCTGGCGATCAGCCCCAGCATTTT. It is translated as CSASQGAGDQPQHF.